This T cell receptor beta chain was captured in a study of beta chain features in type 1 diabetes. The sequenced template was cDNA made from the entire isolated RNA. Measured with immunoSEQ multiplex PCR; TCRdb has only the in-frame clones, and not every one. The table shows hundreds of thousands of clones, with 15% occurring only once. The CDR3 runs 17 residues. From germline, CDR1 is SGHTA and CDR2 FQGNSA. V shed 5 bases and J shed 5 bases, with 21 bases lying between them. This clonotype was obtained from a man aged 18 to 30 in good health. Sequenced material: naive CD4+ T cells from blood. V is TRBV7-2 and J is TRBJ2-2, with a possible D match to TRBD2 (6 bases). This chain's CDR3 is CASSQGLRARGTGELFF. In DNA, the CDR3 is TGTGCCAGCAGCCAAGGTTTGCGGGCCCGGGGGACCGGGGAGCTGTTTTTT.